One and the same sample provided the 30 T cell receptor beta chains below, sequenced in a study of shared clonotypes between healthy human individuals. Method: immunoSEQ multiplex PCR; TCRdb's copy keeps in-frame clones and lacks some. The sample carries 2,100,000 or so clones, almost 96% recorded once. Sequencing was carried out using naive CD4+ T cells sorted from blood. Documented subset: CD45RA+ positively selected. All receptors come from a man between 18 and 35 years old in good health.

The chain uses TRBV6-5 and TRBJ2-2; TRBD1 aligns across 8 bases. Germline CDR1 reads MNHEY; CDR2 reads SVGAGI. There are 13 residues in the CDR3. V shed 8 bases, J shed 7 bases, and the junction held 6 bases outside the gene matches. The CDR3 reads CASSRGQGGELFF. The CDR3 DNA reads as TGTGCCAGCTCCAGGGGGCAAGGCGGGGAGCTGTTTTTT.

About this clone itself: The sample holds other DNA sequences that translate to the same CDR3. The chain employs TRBV5-4 and TRBJ2-1; no clear D. Germline loops: CDR1 SGHNT, CDR2 YYREEE (reference sequence). Trimming left V 0 bases short and J 7 bases short, with 2 bases between. This CDR3 contains 11 residues. The CDR3 nucleotides read TGTGCCAGCAGCTTGGAGAATGAGCAGTTCTTC. It codes for CASSLENEQFF. The complete variable domain, with remaining parts taken from reference TRBV5-4 and TRBJ2-1, reads ETGVTQSPTHLIKTRGQQVTLRCSSQSGHNTVSWYQQALGQGPQFIFQYYREEENGRGNFPPRFSGLQFPNYSSELNVNALELDDSALYLCASSLENEQFFGPGTRLTVL.

This clone was found once. This chain uses TRBV7-3 with TRBJ2-1; D ambiguous. V dropped 4 bases and J dropped 0 bases, with 10 bases sitting between them. Germline lookup yields CDR1 SGHTA and CDR2 FQGTGA. The CDR3 is made up of 15 amino acids. CDR3 region: CASSSHRVSYNEQFF. The DNA of the CDR3 is TGTGCCAGCAGCTCCCACCGGGTCTCCTACAATGAGCAGTTCTTC.

CDR3 sequence (DNA): TGTGCCAGCAGCTCAATCGGACAGGGAGGGTATGGCTACACCTTC. Residues: CASSSIGQGGYGYTF. This rearrangement joins TRBV7-2 to TRBJ1-2; 8 bases are a match to TRBD1. Germline V gene sequence: CDR1 SGHTA, CDR2 FQGNSA. J lost 5 bases, V lost 4 bases, and 9 bases had no gene match. CDR3 length: 15 residues.

The V and J genes are TRBV12-5 and TRBJ2-7, with D uncertain. CDR3 size: 10 residues. CDR1 is LGHNT, CDR2 FRNRAP, per germline. The CDR3 bases are TGTGCCAACTCCCCGTACGAGCAGTACTTC. This gives the protein CANSPYEQYF.

The chain combines TRBV7-9 with TRBJ1-6; D is perhaps TRBD1 (6 bases). The germline V and J ends were trimmed by 5 bases and 7 bases, with 12 bases remaining between them. CDR1 and CDR2 (germline): SEHNR, FQNEAQ (reference sequence). The CDR3 is made up of 14 amino acids. CDR3 DNA sequence: TGTGCCAGCAGCCTAGGACAGCCGAATTCACCCCTCCACTTT. It specifies CASSLGQPNSPLHF. Using reference TRBV7-9 and TRBJ1-6 for the parts outside the CDR3, the full variable domain is DTGVSQNPRHKITKRGQNVTFRCDPISEHNRLYWYRQTLGQGPEFLTYFQNEAQLEKSRLLSDRFSAERPKGSFSTLEIQRTEQGDSAMYLCASSLGQPNSPLHFGNGTRLTVT.

The V gene is TRBV2, the J gene TRBJ2-3, with D possibly matching TRBD2 (6 bases). Trimming stripped 9 bases from V and 5 bases from J, with 27 bases between. From germline, CDR1 is SNHLY and CDR2 FYNNEI. The CDR3 has 17 residues. The CDR3 here is CASSPGGARGRGDTQYF. The CDR3 DNA reads as TGTGCCAGTTCTCCAGGAGGGGCGCGAGGTCGGGGAGATACGCAGTATTTT.

The chain carries TRBV2 and TRBJ1-2; D possibly corresponds to TRBD1 (5 bases). Trimming removed 7 bases at V and 6 bases at J, with 9 bases between. CDR1 is SNHLY, CDR2 FYNNEI, per germline. The CDR3 runs to 11 residues. In DNA form, the CDR3 reads TGTGCCAGCAACTTGGGGGATGGCTACACCTTC. Amino acid sequence: CASNLGDGYTF.

Points on this clone: Other DNA sequences in the sample encode the same CDR3. The chain is built from TRBV5-1 and TRBJ2-7; the match to TRBD1 covers 8 bases. Per the germline V gene, CDR1 is SGHRS and CDR2 is YFSETQ. The CDR3 is 14 amino acids. J was trimmed by 2 bases and V by 5 bases; bases with no gene match: 6. CDR3 residues: CASSSAGGPYEQYF. The CDR3 coding sequence is TGCGCCAGCAGTTCGGCAGGGGGCCCCTACGAGCAGTACTTC. The variable domain in full, completed from reference TRBV5-1 and TRBJ2-7, reads KAGVTQTPRYLIKTRGQQVTLSCSPISGHRSVSWYQQTPGQGLQFLFEYFSETQRNKGNFPGRFSGRQFSNSRSEMNVSTLELGDSALYLCASSSAGGPYEQYFGPGTRLTVT.

The chain uses TRBV7-2 and TRBJ2-1, with 9 nucleotides matching TRBD2. Looked up from germline, CDR1 is SGHTA and CDR2 is FQGNSA. Trimming cost V 1 base and J 10 bases; bases outside gene matches: 5. This CDR3 has 14 residues. The CDR3 sequence: CASSLGLAGSEQFF. For the CDR3, the DNA is TGTGCCAGCAGCTTAGGGCTAGCGGGATCCGAGCAGTTCTTC.

The chain uses TRBV6-5 and TRBJ2-7; D possibly corresponds to TRBD1 (5 bases). Trimming took off 2 bases at V and 3 bases at J, with 11 bases between the two ends. This CDR3 region has 14 residues. In germline, CDR1 is MNHEY, CDR2 SVGAGI. The CDR3 reads CASSYQGVGYEQYF. DNA for the CDR3: TGTGCCAGCAGTTACCAGGGCGTCGGCTACGAGCAGTACTTC.

The rearrangement uses TRBV10-2 and TRBJ2-1; a possible D gene is TRBD1 (6 bases). Trimming took 5 bases from V and 4 from J, leaving 21 bases between them. This CDR3 region has 17 residues. CDR1 and CDR2 from the germline V gene are WSHSY and SAAADI. As DNA, the CDR3 is TGCGCCAGCAGTCAATCGCGGGCCCGAGGGGGATACAATGAGCAGTTCTTC. Translating gives CASSQSRARGGYNEQFF.

The chain is built from TRBV6-5 and TRBJ1-6; TRBD1 is a possible D gene (5 bases). The V gene's germline CDR1 is MNHEY and CDR2 SVGAGI. This CDR3 is built from 13 residues. V lost 9 bases and J 3 bases, leaving 9 bases between the germline ends. The CDR3 sequence: CASTGGYNSPLHF. The CDR3 DNA sequence: TGTGCCAGTACCGGGGGCTATAATTCACCCCTCCACTTT.

The rearrangement links TRBV27 to TRBJ1-2, with D possibly being TRBD1 (5 bases). Trimming stripped 4 bases from V and 4 bases from J, with 13 bases between. Per the germline V gene, CDR1 is MNHEY and CDR2 is SMNVEV (reference sequence). This CDR3 comprises 14 residues. CDR3 region: CASSYRAGGYGYTF. The CDR3 nucleotides read TGTGCCAGCAGTTACCGCGCCGGGGGCTATGGCTACACCTTC.

The chain combines TRBV28 with TRBJ1-1, with 7 bases that match TRBD1. This CDR3 contains 13 residues. J was trimmed by 7 bases and V by 7 bases; bases with no gene match: 9. Germline CDR1 MDHEN, CDR2 SYDVKM. In DNA, the CDR3 is TGTGCCAGCACTTTGACAGGGAGATTTGAAGCTTTCTTT. Translation gives CASTLTGRFEAFF.

The chain has TRBV28 and TRBJ1-2, with a weak D call TRBD1 (6 bases). The CDR3 extends over 13 amino acids. The germline V and J ends were trimmed by 7 bases and 2 bases, with 11 bases remaining between them. Germline CDR1 and CDR2: MDHEN and SYDVKM. For the CDR3, the DNA is TGTGCCAGCACTCAGGGGCTGAACTATGGCTACACCTTC. Translating gives CASTQGLNYGYTF.

The J gene is TRBJ2-4, the V gene TRBV15; weak D call: TRBD2 (5 bases). The ends were cut back, 7 bases at V and 1 base at J, with 11 bases in the middle. This CDR3 has 14 residues. The V gene's germline CDR1 is LNHNV and CDR2 YYDKDF (reference sequence). The CDR3 DNA is TGTGCCACCACGGCGGGTTGGGCCAAAAACATTCAGTACTTC. Translated: CATTAGWAKNIQYF.

V and J are TRBV14 and TRBJ2-7; D is possibly TRBD1 or TRBD2 (5 bases each). From germline, CDR1 is SGHDN and CDR2 FVKESK. Trimming removed 4 bases from V and 6 bases from J, with 19 bases in between. This CDR3 has 15 amino acids. DNA for the CDR3: TGTGCCAGCAGCCCACTTGGGGCCTCCCGGGGCGAGCAGTACTTC. Protein product: CASSPLGASRGEQYF.

V usage is TRBV2 and J usage is TRBJ1-5; no reliable D call. This CDR3 spans 15 amino acids. V gave up 3 bases and J gave up 1 base, with 10 bases separating them. Looked up from germline, CDR1 is SNHLY and CDR2 is FYNNEI. In DNA form, the CDR3 reads TGTGCCAGCAGTGAGGGCAGGAAGAGCAATCAGCCCCAGCATTTT. Its protein is CASSEGRKSNQPQHF.

The chain employs TRBV6-5 and TRBJ1-2; no reliable D call. Looked up from germline, CDR1 is MNHEY and CDR2 is SVGAGI. The CDR3 is made up of 13 amino acids. Trimming stripped 6 bases from V and 7 bases from J, with 15 bases between. The CDR3 reads CASRDGVQGGYTF. CDR3 in DNA: TGTGCCAGCAGGGACGGGGTGCAAGGTGGCTACACCTTC.

The chain carries TRBV5-1 and TRBJ2-3; D ambiguous. Germline-derived CDR1 and CDR2 are SGHRS and YFSETQ. Trimming shortened V by 1 base and J by 2 bases, and 11 bases separated the two germline ends. The CDR3 totals 15 residues. The CDR3 DNA is TGCGCCAGCAGCTTGCCCGGGCCGTACACAGATACGCAGTATTTT. This codes for CASSLPGPYTDTQYF.

Only one count was recorded for this clone. The rearrangement joins TRBV28 to TRBJ1-1, with D maybe TRBD1 (6 bases). Germline assignment: CDR1 MDHEN and CDR2 SYDVKM. CDR3 size: 14 residues. The germline V and J ends were trimmed by 6 bases and 0 bases, with 11 bases remaining between them. The CDR3 reads CASRGQPMNTEAFF. The CDR3 DNA reads TGTGCCAGCAGAGGACAGCCGATGAACACTGAAGCTTTCTTT.

A remark on this clone: A junction end diverges from the germline sequence, so it may reflect a read error. The V gene is TRBV7-2, the J gene TRBJ2-1; no clear D gene. There are 15 residues in the CDR3. Looked up from germline, CDR1 is SGHTA and CDR2 is FQGNSA. The CDR3 nucleotides read TGTGCCAGCAGCTTAGGGCGGAGCTCCTACAGTGAGCAGTTCTTC. Translated, it gives CASSLGRSSYSEQFF.

The chain couples TRBV7-8 to TRBJ1-6; no clear D. The CDR3 has 14 amino acids. V was trimmed by 1 base and J by 8 bases, leaving 9 bases between them. Germline-derived CDR1 and CDR2 are SGHVS and FQNEAQ. The CDR3 sequence: CASSLGLADSPLHF. CDR3 nucleotide sequence: TGTGCCAGCAGCTTAGGGTTGGCGGATTCACCCCTCCACTTT.

Notes on this clone: The sample carries other DNA sequences with the same CDR3. The chain uses TRBV10-2 and TRBJ2-7, with 11 bases lining up with TRBD2. The V gene's germline CDR1 is WSHSY and CDR2 SAAADI. With V trimmed by 4 bases and J by 7 bases, 0 bases remained unmatched. The CDR3 runs 12 residues. CDR3 protein: CASSGLAGEQYF. CDR3 coding DNA: TGCGCCAGCAGTGGACTAGCGGGGGAGCAGTACTTC.

The gene calls are TRBV28 and TRBJ1-4; no clear D gene. V lost 3 bases to trimming and J lost 3 bases, with 11 bases between them. The CDR3 runs to 15 residues. CDR1 is MDHEN and CDR2 is SYDVKM in the germline V gene. CDR3 coding DNA: TGTGCCAGCAGTTTTGATGGGAACCCTAATGAAAAACTGTTTTTT. This gives the protein CASSFDGNPNEKLFF.

This chain connects TRBV11-2 to TRBJ2-6; no clear D. The germline V gene encodes CDR1 SGHAT and CDR2 FQNNGV. This CDR3 is built from 11 residues. With 5 bases removed from V and 11 bases from J, the gap between germline ends came to 7 bases. As DNA, the CDR3 is TGTGCCAGCAGCCCAAGTCACGTCCTGACTTTC. Its protein product is CASSPSHVLTF. The entire variable domain, with the rest obtained from reference TRBV11-2 and TRBJ2-6, is as follows: EAGVAQSPRYKIIEKRQSVAFWCNPISGHATLYWYQQILGQGPKLLIQFQNNGVVDDSQLPKDRFSAERLKGVDSTLKIQPAKLEDSAVYLCASSPSHVLTFGAGSRLTVL.

A remark on this clone: The sample holds other DNA sequences that translate to the same CDR3. The rearrangement joins TRBV28 to TRBJ1-5; 7 bases are shared with TRBD1. V lost 2 bases, J lost 2 bases, and 3 bases stayed unmatched. The germline V gene encodes CDR1 MDHEN and CDR2 SYDVKM. CDR3 size: 15 residues. CDR3: CASSLGGGGNQPQHF. In nucleotides, the CDR3 is TGTGCCAGCAGTTTAGGAGGGGGCGGCAATCAGCCCCAGCATTTT.

This rearrangement joins TRBV7-2 to TRBJ1-4; D gene unclear. This CDR3 region has 15 residues. Germline CDR1 SGHTA, CDR2 FQGNSA. Deletions cut 1 base from V and 4 bases from J, with 10 bases between. The CDR3 DNA reads TGTGCCAGCAGCTTAGGGGTCCCGGTTAATGAAAAACTGTTTTTT. It specifies CASSLGVPVNEKLFF.

This clone was picked up one time. The V and J genes are TRBV5-1 and TRBJ1-4; D ambiguous. With 3 bases removed from V and 7 bases from J, the gap between germline ends came to 19 bases. Looked up from germline, CDR1 is SGHRS and CDR2 is YFSETQ. CDR3 length equals 16 residues. CDR3 residues: CASSSGMGMGSEKLFF. DNA of the CDR3: TGCGCCAGCAGCTCCGGGATGGGTATGGGTAGTGAAAAACTGTTTTTT.